This is a list of T cell receptor beta chains from one sample in a study of beta chain features in type 1 diabetes. Profiling relied on immunoSEQ multiplex PCR, and the TCRdb table lists in-frame clones only, not all of them. The sample includes some 240,000 clones, 16% of them seen just once. The sample comprised naive CD4+ T cells from blood. The source is a man younger than 45 with type 1 diabetes. The conserved cysteine and the conserved F or W are not part of the CDR3 here. Each record gives: V gene, J gene, CDR3 protein.

TRBV7-9	TRBJ2-7	ASSLAGDYEQY
TRBV29-1	TRBJ1-2	SVEPNGIYGYT
TRBV7-2	TRBJ2-1	ASSLGTSSYNEQF
TRBV29-1	TRBJ2-1	SVKDRGLGEQF
TRBV9	TRBJ2-5	ASSAEALQETQY
TRBV30	TRBJ1-2	AWSVTGNYGYT
TRBV29-1	TRBJ2-5	SVSGRTQETQY
TRBV27	TRBJ1-5	ASSTLGGLVNQPQH
TRBV19	TRBJ2-1	ASSPDRPPNEQF
TRBV29-1	TRBJ2-1	SVYRVSSYNEQF
TRBV30	TRBJ2-6	AWSHSGANVLT
TRBV18	TRBJ2-1	ASSPLAGGSYNEQF
TRBV30	TRBJ2-2	ALGQGSQEAGELF
TRBV28	TRBJ2-5	ASSPDRGETQY
TRBV9	TRBJ2-3	ASSVDIAAGTDTQY
TRBV28	TRBJ1-2	ASNGGRDPYGYT
TRBV4-1	TRBJ2-1	ASSQPRVSSYNEQF
TRBV9	TRBJ1-1	ASSVAVNTEAF
TRBV2	TRBJ2-1	ASSEMGLGHNEQF
TRBV29-1	TRBJ2-4	SVRLAGGRDIQY